These T cell receptor beta chains were read from a single sample in a study of cytomegalovirus exposure and HLA in healthy donors. Method: immunoSEQ multiplex PCR; TCRdb's copy keeps in-frame clones and lacks some. Of 180,000 or so clones listed, almost 80% are singletons. The sequencing input was PBMCs. All receptors come from a man aged 35-49 years in good health and CMV-seropositive. Each CDR3 is given with its conserved first and last residue. A D gene is named only where the DNA matches it firmly. Size is stated for part of the rows, as once, few or many counts, or as a class when the clone is expanded.

cdr3_aa | cdr3_nt | clone_size | j_call | v_call | d_call
CAVKLGMADTQYF | TGTGCCGTTAAACTAGGGATGGCAGATACGCAGTATTTT | . | TRBJ2-3 | TRBV6-6 | .
CASSLETGYEQYF | TGTGCCAGCAGCCTAGAAACAGGATACGAGCAGTACTTC | . | TRBJ2-7 | TRBV7-6 | .
CASRLTGLSGNTIYF | TGCGCCAGCCGCCTAACAGGCCTCTCTGGAAACACCATATATTTT | . | TRBJ1-3 | TRBV5-1 | .
CSARPGPEQYF | TGCAGTGCTAGACCAGGGCCCGAGCAGTACTTC | few | TRBJ2-7 | TRBV20-1 | .
CASRTGTGVIGYGYTF | TGCGCCAGCAGGACCGGGACAGGGGTCATAGGCTATGGCTACACCTTC | . | TRBJ1-2 | TRBV5-1 | TRBD1
CASSRDPGLGINTQYF | TGTGCCAGTAGCCGCGACCCGGGACTAGGAATTAATACGCAGTATTTT | . | TRBJ2-3 | TRBV19 | TRBD2
CASSLGAGPGTDTQYF | TGCGCCAGCAGCTTGGGCGCGGGTCCGGGCACAGATACGCAGTATTTT | few | TRBJ2-3 | TRBV5-1 | .
CASRLAGGLTGELFF | TGTGCCAGCCGCCTAGCGGGAGGATTAACCGGGGAGCTGTTTTTT | few | TRBJ2-2 | TRBV7-3 | TRBD2
CASSAAGTSGPYEQYF | TGTGCCAGCAGCGCAGCCGGGACTAGCGGCCCCTACGAGCAGTACTTC | few | TRBJ2-7 | TRBV9 | TRBD2
CASSLTAGGSYEQYF | TGTGCCAGCAGCTTAACGGCGGGAGGTTCCTACGAGCAGTACTTC | . | TRBJ2-7 | TRBV7-2 | TRBD2
CASSFLAGREETQYF | TGTGCCAGCAGCTTTTTAGCGGGAAGAGAAGAGACCCAGTACTTC | . | TRBJ2-5 | TRBV7-2 | TRBD2
CASRVDRVNEKLFF | TGTGCCAGCCGCGTCGACAGGGTGAACGAAAAACTGTTTTTT | . | TRBJ1-4 | TRBV19 | TRBD1
CASSDVGTGVDTQYF | TGTGCCAGCAGTGACGTTGGGACAGGGGTGGATACGCAGTATTTT | . | TRBJ2-3 | TRBV6-4 | TRBD1
CASSFSGRGTEAFF | TGTGCCAGCAGTTTTAGTGGCAGGGGAACTGAAGCTTTCTTT | few | TRBJ1-1 | TRBV28 | .
CSSSLVEGIAGGNEQFF | TGTTCCAGCAGCTTAGTAGAGGGAATAGCGGGAGGGAATGAGCAGTTCTTC | . | TRBJ2-1 | TRBV7-9 | TRBD2
CASSRRDNEQFF | TGTGCCAGCAGCCGTCGGGACAATGAGCAGTTCTTC | once | TRBJ2-1 | TRBV14 | .
CASSPWASGSNEQFF | TGTGCCAGTAGCCCCTGGGCTAGCGGGAGCAATGAGCAGTTCTTC | . | TRBJ2-1 | TRBV19 | TRBD2
CASSLPSGDQDTQYF | TGCGCCAGCAGCTTGCCTAGCGGGGATCAAGATACGCAGTATTTT | . | TRBJ2-3 | TRBV5-1 | TRBD2
CASSLAWPYEQYF | TGCGCCAGCAGCCTAGCGTGGCCCTACGAGCAGTACTTC | . | TRBJ2-7 | TRBV5-1 | .
CASSVDRVGNQPQHF | TGTGCCAGCAGTGTGGACAGGGTGGGCAATCAGCCCCAGCATTTT | . | TRBJ1-5 | TRBV6-5 | TRBD1
CASSLEGGESYEQYF | TGTGCCAGCAGCTTGGAAGGCGGGGAATCCTACGAGCAGTACTTC | . | TRBJ2-7 | TRBV5-4 | .
CASSSDTNEQFF | TGTGCCAGCAGCTCGGACACCAATGAGCAGTTCTTC | once | TRBJ2-1 | TRBV11-1 | .
CASSIGQRRNTEAFF | TGTGCCAGTAGTATTGGACAGAGACGGAACACTGAAGCTTTCTTT | once | TRBJ1-1 | TRBV19 | .
CASSPPAPGGPTGELFF | TGTGCCAGCTCACCACCGGCCCCGGGGGGTCCCACCGGGGAGCTGTTTTTT | . | TRBJ2-2 | TRBV18 | TRBD2
CASNPGQGFPGANVLTF | TGTGCCAGCAACCCGGGACAGGGGTTCCCTGGGGCCAACGTCCTGACTTTC | . | TRBJ2-6 | TRBV2 | TRBD1
CASSPGLISTDTQYF | TGCGCCAGCAGCCCCGGACTAATTAGCACAGATACGCAGTATTTT | . | TRBJ2-3 | TRBV4-1 | .
CASSVSGGSHTEAFF | TGTGCCAGCAGCGTATCGGGGGGCAGTCACACTGAAGCTTTCTTT | . | TRBJ1-1 | TRBV9 | .
CASSSLAGRGKTDTQYF | TGTGCCAGCAGCTCTTTGGCGGGGAGGGGGAAGACAGATACGCAGTATTTT | . | TRBJ2-3 | TRBV7-3 | .
CASSGGSGRGAQYF | TGTGCCAGCAGCGGTGGTAGCGGGAGAGGAGCGCAGTATTTT | few | TRBJ2-3 | TRBV9 | TRBD2
CASSIRLWGELFF | TGTGCCAGTAGTATAAGACTCTGGGGGGAGCTGTTTTTT | . | TRBJ2-2 | TRBV19 | .
CASSTLSSGSGNEQFF | TGTGCCAGCAGTACCCTATCTAGCGGGAGTGGTAATGAGCAGTTCTTC | . | TRBJ2-1 | TRBV27 | TRBD2
CASSPRLSGRYNEQFF | TGTGCCAGCAGCCCCCGTTTAAGCGGCCGTTACAATGAGCAGTTCTTC | . | TRBJ2-1 | TRBV5-6 | .
CASSSPIPRDNTDTQYF | TGTGCCAGCAGCTCCCCCATCCCCCGGGACAACACAGATACGCAGTATTTT | . | TRBJ2-3 | TRBV9 | .
CAWTDSETQYF | TGTGCCTGGACAGATTCAGAGACCCAGTACTTC | . | TRBJ2-5 | TRBV30 | .
CASSLGPDTYEQYF | TGCGCCAGCAGCTTGGGTCCAGATACCTACGAGCAGTACTTC | . | TRBJ2-7 | TRBV5-1 | .
CASSQDISGSYEQYF | TGTGCCAGCAGCCAAGATATTAGCGGCTCCTACGAGCAGTACTTC | . | TRBJ2-7 | TRBV4-2 | .
CASSYNSGANVLTF | TGTGCCAGCAGTTACAATAGTGGGGCCAACGTCCTGACTTTC | . | TRBJ2-6 | TRBV6-5 | .
CASSVWDRGPTGELFF | TGCGCCAGCAGTGTATGGGACAGGGGGCCCACCGGGGAGCTGTTTTTT | once | TRBJ2-2 | TRBV6-1 | TRBD1
CASSTEGQRYGYTF | TGTGCCAGCAGCACCGAGGGACAACGGTATGGCTACACCTTC | . | TRBJ1-2 | TRBV11-3 | .
CASSPDGVYTEAFF | TGTGCCAGCAGCCCTGACGGAGTTTACACTGAAGCTTTCTTT | . | TRBJ1-1 | TRBV9 | .
CASSWAGRGSYEQFF | TGTGCCAGTAGTTGGGCGGGACGGGGTAGTTATGAGCAGTTCTTC | . | TRBJ2-1 | TRBV19 | .
CARETAGNHGYTF | TGCGCCAGGGAAACGGCGGGGAATCATGGCTACACCTTC | . | TRBJ1-2 | TRBV10-1 | .
CASSPQVETAPRNYGYTF | TGTGCCAGCTCACCACAAGTCGAGACAGCTCCCCGTAACTATGGCTACACCTTC | . | TRBJ1-2 | TRBV18 | .
CASSFTDIDREQFF | TGTGCCAGCAGCTTTACGGACATAGATCGAGAGCAGTTCTTC | . | TRBJ2-1 | TRBV6-1 | .
CASSPREGSTDTQYF | TGTGCCAGCTCACCACGGGAGGGGAGCACAGATACGCAGTATTTT | . | TRBJ2-3 | TRBV18 | TRBD2
CASRLLQGAGETQYF | TGTGCCAGCAGATTATTACAGGGGGCGGGAGAGACCCAGTACTTC | . | TRBJ2-5 | TRBV2 | TRBD1
CASSLDLRVKVNTGELFF | TGTGCCAGCAGCTTAGATTTGCGGGTCAAGGTGAACACCGGGGAGCTGTTTTTT | . | TRBJ2-2 | TRBV7-9 | .
CASRDSTDTQYF | TGTGCCAGCAGGGACTCCACAGATACGCAGTATTTT | . | TRBJ2-3 | TRBV6-6 | .
CASTPGQRQETQYF | TGTGCCAGCACCCCGGGACAAAGACAAGAGACCCAGTACTTC | . | TRBJ2-5 | TRBV7-2 | .
CSARDREKLFF | TGCAGTGCTAGGGACAGGGAAAAACTGTTTTTT | few | TRBJ1-4 | TRBV20-1 | TRBD1
CASSMLGGNNEQFF | TGTGCCAGTAGTATGCTGGGCGGGAACAATGAGCAGTTCTTC | . | TRBJ2-1 | TRBV19 | .
CASSIGGVTGQETQYF | TGTGCCAGTAGTATTGGGGGAGTAACAGGGCAAGAGACCCAGTACTTC | once | TRBJ2-5 | TRBV19 | .
CASSQQLSGTGELFF | TGTGCCAGTTCGCAACAGCTTTCGGGAACCGGGGAGCTGTTTTTT | . | TRBJ2-2 | TRBV19 | .
CASSVGGVNEQFF | TGTGCCAGCAGCGTAGGGGGGGTTAATGAGCAGTTCTTC | . | TRBJ2-1 | TRBV9 | .
CASSLVWTGKNSPLHF | TGCGCCAGCAGCTTGGTATGGACAGGGAAAAATTCACCCCTCCACTTT | . | TRBJ1-6 | TRBV5-1 | TRBD1